This TCR beta chain was sequenced for a study of blood T cell repertoires in COVID-19. Participant age was roughly 18 to 95 years, and participants resided in approximately 25 US areas. Measured with immunoSEQ multiplex PCR; TCRdb has only the in-frame clones, and not every one. The sample yields about 220,000 clones, roughly 89% seen once. V lost 6 bases to trimming and J lost 3 bases, with 14 bases between them. The CDR3 runs to 14 residues. Germline V gives CDR1 LNHDA, CDR2 SQIVND (reference sequence). The sample consisted of PBMCs or T cells enriched from blood (not recorded which). The receptor was isolated from a middle-aged woman with acute COVID-19. This rearrangement joins TRBV19 to TRBJ1-1; unclear D gene. The CDR3 sequence is CASSRRMRHTEAFF. The CDR3 DNA follows: TGTGCCAGTAGCCGGAGGATGAGACACACTGAAGCTTTCTTT. Filled out from reference TRBV19 and TRBJ1-1, the complete variable domain reads DGGITQSPKYLFRKEGQNVTLSCEQNLNHDAMYWYRQDPGQGLRLIYYSQIVNDFQKGDIAEGYSVSREKKESFPLTVTSAQKNPTAFYLCASSRRMRHTEAFFGQGTRLTVV.